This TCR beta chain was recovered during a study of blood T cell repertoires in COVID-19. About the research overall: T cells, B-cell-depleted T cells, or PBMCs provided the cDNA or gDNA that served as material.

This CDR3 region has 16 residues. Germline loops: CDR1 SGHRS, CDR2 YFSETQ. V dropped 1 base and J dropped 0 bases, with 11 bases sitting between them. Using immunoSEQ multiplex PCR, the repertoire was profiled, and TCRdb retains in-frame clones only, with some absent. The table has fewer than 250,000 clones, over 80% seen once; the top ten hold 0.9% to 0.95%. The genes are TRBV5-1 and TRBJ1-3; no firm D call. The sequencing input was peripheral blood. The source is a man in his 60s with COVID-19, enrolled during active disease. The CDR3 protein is CASSLSAVSSGNTIYF. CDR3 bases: TGCGCCAGCAGCTTGTCGGCGGTCAGCTCTGGAAACACCATATATTTT.